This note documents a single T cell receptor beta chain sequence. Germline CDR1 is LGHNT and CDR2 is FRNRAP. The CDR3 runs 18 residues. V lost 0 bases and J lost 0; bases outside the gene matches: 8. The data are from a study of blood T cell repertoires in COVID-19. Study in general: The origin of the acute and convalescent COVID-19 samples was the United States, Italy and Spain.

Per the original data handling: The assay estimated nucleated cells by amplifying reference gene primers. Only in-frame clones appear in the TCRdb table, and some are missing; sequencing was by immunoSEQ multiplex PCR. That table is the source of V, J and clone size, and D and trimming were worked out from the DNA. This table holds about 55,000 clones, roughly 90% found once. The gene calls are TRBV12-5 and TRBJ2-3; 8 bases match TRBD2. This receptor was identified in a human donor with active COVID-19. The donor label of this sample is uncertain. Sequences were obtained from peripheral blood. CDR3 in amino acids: CASGLVFLAGGSTDTQYF. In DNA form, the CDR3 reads TGTGCTAGTGGTTTGGTATTCCTTGCGGGAGGAAGCACAGATACGCAGTATTTT. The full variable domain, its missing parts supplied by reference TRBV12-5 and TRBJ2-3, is DARVTQTPRHKVTEMGQEVTMRCQPILGHNTVFWYRQTMMQGLELLAYFRNRAPLDDSGMPKDRFSAEMPDATLATLKIQPSEPRDSAVYFCASGLVFLAGGSTDTQYFGPGTRLTVL.